These 25 T cell receptor beta chains were sequenced from one sample in a study of T cells in Graves' hyperthyroidism and ophthalmopathy. TCR beta CDR3 regions were amplified from RNA. A first-round RT-PCR of the TCR CDR3 used the HTBI primer set. Each CDR3 protein is one row after TCRdb ran MiXCR on the multiplex PCR reads. Of 470,000 or so distinct CDR3 sequences in the sample, less than 25% were seen once. Material: blood. These TCRs come from a young man with Graves' hyperthyroidism.

The rearrangement links TRBV11-2 to TRBJ2-2; 9 nucleotides match TRBD2. V lost 5 bases, J lost 1 base, and 14 bases stayed unmatched. The CDR3 is 19 residues long. Germline loops: CDR1 SGHAT, CDR2 FQNNGV. The DNA of the CDR3 is TGTGCCAGCAGCAGAAGTATCCAGCGGGAGGTGGGGAACACCGGGGAGCTGTTTTTT. This encodes CASSRSIQREVGNTGELFF.

The rearrangement joins TRBV12-3 or TRBV12-4 to TRBJ2-7; 7 positions match TRBD2. The CDR3 consists of 15 residues. V trimming: 2 bases; J trimming: 2 bases; junction bases outside the gene matches: 6. The CDR3 nucleotides are TGTGCCAGCAGTTTACTTACTAGCGCAGCCTACGAGCAGTACTTC. Translated, it gives CASSLLTSAAYEQYF.

This clonotype was recorded at least ten times. The chain links TRBV28 to TRBJ1-2; a weak D match, TRBD1 (6 bases). Trimming removed 4 bases at V and 3 bases at J, with 12 bases between. The length of the CDR3 is 14 residues. The germline gives CDR1 MDHEN, CDR2 SYDVKM. The CDR3 protein is CASSSRTAHYGYTF. The CDR3 nucleotides read TGTGCCAGCAGTTCCCGGACAGCCCACTATGGCTACACCTTC.

This chain links TRBV20-1 with TRBJ2-7, with no clear D. The CDR3 consists of 11 residues. The V gene's germline CDR1 is DFQATT and CDR2 SNEGSKA (reference sequence). V was pared by 1 base and J by 4 bases, with 5 bases between. In nucleotides, the CDR3 is TGCAGTGCTAGAGCAGAATACGAGCAGTACTTC. The encoded protein is CSARAEYEQYF.

V usage is TRBV18 and J usage is TRBJ1-2; no definite D call. Trimming stripped 2 bases from V and 8 bases from J, with 18 bases between. CDR1 KGHSH and CDR2 LQKENI come from the germline V gene. The CDR3 totals 15 residues. Here the CDR3 reads CASSPAAASWMGYTF. CDR3 nucleotides: TGTGCCAGCTCACCAGCGGCGGCTAGCTGGATGGGCTACACCTTC.

This clonotype has a count of ten or more. The rearrangement uses TRBV6-5 and TRBJ2-3; D is possibly TRBD1 or TRBD2 (5 bases each). Germline-derived CDR1 and CDR2 are MNHEY and SVGAGI. The CDR3 contains 14 residues. V lost 4 bases and J lost 6, with 14 bases in between. Written as DNA, the CDR3 is TGTGCCAGCAGTTCCTCCCGGGGCGAGGATACGCAGTATTTT. Amino acid sequence: CASSSSRGEDTQYF.

This clonotype was seen ten or more times. The rearrangement links TRBV7-8 to TRBJ2-7; 8 nucleotides align to TRBD1. V lost 6 bases to trimming and J lost 1 base; unmatched junction nucleotides: 2. There are 13 residues in the CDR3. Germline V CDR1 and CDR2: SGHVS, FQNEAQ. In nucleotides, the CDR3 is TGTGCCAGCAGGAACAGGGGGTCCTACGAGCAGTACTTC. Translating it yields CASRNRGSYEQYF.

The gene calls are TRBV6-2 or TRBV6-3 and TRBJ1-2, with 8 bases identical to TRBD1. Germline assignment: CDR1 MNHEY and CDR2 SVGEGT. V was clipped by 0 bases and J by 8 bases; unmatched bases: 11. This CDR3 comprises 16 residues. CDR3 amino acids: CASSYSGTGSMEGYTF. CDR3 DNA: TGTGCCAGCAGTTACTCCGGGACAGGCTCGATGGAGGGCTACACCTTC.

This clonotype occurred many times. A single base separates this from a much larger clone, so it may be a read error. CDR3 bases: TGTGCCAGCAGTTACGGGGGCCCTACCTACGAGCAGTACTTC. Translation gives CASSYGGPTYEQYF. The J gene is TRBJ2-7, the V gene TRBV6-5; possibly TRBD1 for D (6 bases). The CDR3 contains 14 residues. Trimming took 2 bases from V and 2 from J, leaving 10 bases between them. Germline lookup yields CDR1 MNHEY and CDR2 SVGAGI.

This clonotype was seen at least ten times. J is TRBJ1-1 and V is TRBV28; maybe TRBD1 (6 bases). V lost 2 bases and J 6 bases, leaving 7 bases between the germline ends. CDR3 length equals 12 residues. Germline V gives CDR1 MDHEN, CDR2 SYDVKM. The CDR3 spells CASSLEGAEAFF. The CDR3, as DNA: TGTGCCAGCAGTTTAGAGGGGGCTGAAGCTTTCTTT.

The chain couples TRBV20-1 to TRBJ1-2; 11 bases map to TRBD1. The V gene's germline CDR1 is DFQATT and CDR2 SNEGSKA (reference sequence). After removal of 1 base from V and 1 base from J, the junction contained 5 bases not matched to a gene. This CDR3 contains 16 residues. The CDR3 nucleotides are TGCAGTGCTAGAGGGACAGGGGGCAAGGTTAACTATGGCTACACCTTC. This translates into CSARGTGGKVNYGYTF.

The genes are TRBV10-2 and TRBJ2-7, with D possibly matching TRBD1 (5 bases). The CDR3 spans 16 residues. The ends were cut back, 1 base at V and 2 bases at J, with 15 bases in the middle. Germline CDR1 WSHSY, CDR2 SAAADI. The CDR3 loop reads CASSEWGETAPYEQYF. CDR3 nucleotides: TGCGCCAGCAGTGAGTGGGGCGAGACCGCTCCCTACGAGCAGTACTTC.

The chain has TRBV6-1 and TRBJ2-7; possibly TRBD1 or TRBD2 for D (5 bases each). Germline V lookup: CDR1 MNHNS, CDR2 SASEGT. V gave up 7 bases and J gave up 0 bases, with 16 bases separating them. The length of the CDR3 is 15 residues. The CDR3 nucleotides are TGTGCCAGCACCCTTGAGGGGCTGGGCTCCTACGAGCAGTACTTC. Amino acids: CASTLEGLGSYEQYF.

This clonotype appeared many times. The chain is built from TRBV7-6 and TRBJ1-3; D might be TRBD1 (5 bases). The germline V gene has CDR1 SGHVS and CDR2 FNYEAQ. Trimming cost V 5 bases and J 0 bases, with 11 bases left between them. The CDR3 length is 15 residues. In DNA, the CDR3 is TGTGCCAGCAGCCTTTTCACAGGCTCTGGAAACACCATATATTTT. Its translation is CASSLFTGSGNTIYF. The full variable domain, completed using reference TRBV7-6 and TRBJ1-3, is GAGVSQSPRYKVTKRGQDVALRCDPISGHVSLYWYRQALGQGPEFLTYFNYEAQQDKSGLPNDRFSAERPEGSISTLTIQRTEQRDSAMYRCASSLFTGSGNTIYFGEGSWLTVV.

This clonotype was detected ten times or more. CDR3 residues: CASSSAVRGVKPSGANVLTF. CDR3 nucleotide sequence: TGTGCCAGCAGTTCGGCTGTTAGGGGGGTAAAGCCATCTGGGGCCAACGTCCTGACTTTC. The chain uses TRBV27 and TRBJ2-6; D is possibly TRBD1 or TRBD2 (6 bases each). There are 20 residues in the CDR3. The germline CDR1 and CDR2 sequences are MNHEY and SMNVEV (reference sequence). V shed 4 bases and J shed 1 base, with 23 bases lying between them. The variable domain in full, with the rest retrieved from reference TRBV27 and TRBJ2-6, is EAQVTQNPRYLITVTGKKLTVTCSQNMNHEYMSWYRQDPGLGLRQIYYSMNVEVTDKGDVPEGYKVSRKEKRNFPLILESPSPNQTSLYFCASSSAVRGVKPSGANVLTFGAGSRLTVL.

This clonotype was recorded at least ten times. CDR3 coding DNA: TGTGCCAGCAGTCTTAGACAGGGACAGGGTAATCAGCCCCAGCATTTT. This codes for CASSLRQGQGNQPQHF. The genes are TRBV12-3 or TRBV12-4 and TRBJ1-5; TRBD1 matches 9 bases. The CDR3 totals 16 residues. The junction had 9 bases not matched to a gene; V was cut back by 5 bases and J by 4 bases.

This clonotype occurred many times. This rearrangement joins TRBV28 to TRBJ1-1, with no clear D. This CDR3 has 11 residues. Germline CDR1 MDHEN, CDR2 SYDVKM. Here the CDR3 reads CGCGRNTEAFF. The CDR3 DNA sequence: TGTGGTTGTGGGAGGAACACTGAAGCTTTCTTT.

The chain combines TRBV6-1 with TRBJ2-7, with TRBD2 as a possible D gene (5 bases). The germline V and J ends were trimmed by 7 bases and 7 bases, with 11 bases remaining between them. This CDR3 has 11 residues. The germline CDR1 and CDR2 sequences are MNHNS and SASEGT. CDR3 nucleotide sequence: TGTGCCAGCAACCGCGGCGGGGAGCAGTACTTC. It translates to CASNRGGEQYF.

This clonotype was picked up many times. This sequence joins TRBV28 and TRBJ2-5; a weak D match, TRBD1 (9 bases). CDR1 is MDHEN and CDR2 is SYDVKM in the germline V gene. CDR3 length: 13 amino acids. Trimming removed 10 bases at V and 7 bases at J, with 19 bases between. CDR3 DNA: TGTGCCACCCGGGGGGGACAGGGTCGGACCCAGTACTTC. Its protein is CATRGGQGRTQYF.

This clonotype occurred many times. This chain uses TRBV6-1 with TRBJ1-2; D is unclear. Per germline, CDR1 MNHNS and CDR2 SASEGT. This CDR3 region has 12 residues. Trimming took 8 bases from V and 3 from J, leaving 10 bases between them. The CDR3 DNA is TGTGCCAGCGCGGACGCAGACTATGGCTACACCTTC. As protein: CASADADYGYTF.

Ten or more counts support this clonotype. The chain combines TRBV13 with TRBJ1-1; D gene uncertain. Germline loops: CDR1 PRHDT, CDR2 FYEKMQ (reference sequence). V gave up 5 bases and J gave up 2 bases, with 9 bases separating them. CDR3 length: 13 amino acids. The CDR3 nucleotides are TGTGCCAGCAGCCCGACGGACAACACTGAAGCTTTCTTT. Amino acids: CASSPTDNTEAFF.

This clonotype was observed at least ten times. The chain is built from TRBV29-1 and TRBJ1-1; D unresolved. CDR1 SQVTM and CDR2 ANQGSEA come from the germline V gene. This CDR3 has 10 residues. The ends were cut back, 5 bases at V and 10 bases at J, with 11 bases in the middle. The CDR3: CSVIWDAAFF. The CDR3, as DNA: TGCAGCGTTATTTGGGATGCAGCTTTCTTT.

This clonotype was observed many times. This chain connects TRBV7-3 to TRBJ2-7; D perhaps matches TRBD1 (6 bases). The CDR3 spans 14 residues. CDR1 and CDR2 from the germline V gene are SGHTA and FQGTGA. The ends were cut back, 5 bases at V and 5 bases at J, with 16 bases in the middle. CDR3 in amino acids: CASSLQGEGDEQYF. CDR3 in DNA: TGTGCCAGCAGCCTACAGGGAGAGGGAGACGAGCAGTACTTC.

The chain links TRBV12-3 or TRBV12-4 to TRBJ2-5, with D perhaps TRBD2 (6 bases). CDR3 length: 15 residues. V gave up 6 bases and J gave up 4 bases, with 18 bases separating them. For the CDR3, the DNA is TGTGCCAGCAGCGCGGGACGGACAAAAGGAGAGACCCAGTACTTC. Its protein is CASSAGRTKGETQYF.

The sample holds a few counts of this clonotype. CDR3 nucleotide sequence: TGTGCCAGCAGCTCCAGGACTAGCGGGGGCCAGAGCTCCTACGAGCAGTACTTC. It codes for CASSSRTSGGQSSYEQYF. This rearrangement joins TRBV11-2 to TRBJ2-7; the match to TRBD2 covers 13 bases. The CDR3 spans 18 residues. Trimming cost V 4 bases and J 0 bases; bases outside gene matches: 9. Germline CDR1 SGHAT, CDR2 FQNNGV.